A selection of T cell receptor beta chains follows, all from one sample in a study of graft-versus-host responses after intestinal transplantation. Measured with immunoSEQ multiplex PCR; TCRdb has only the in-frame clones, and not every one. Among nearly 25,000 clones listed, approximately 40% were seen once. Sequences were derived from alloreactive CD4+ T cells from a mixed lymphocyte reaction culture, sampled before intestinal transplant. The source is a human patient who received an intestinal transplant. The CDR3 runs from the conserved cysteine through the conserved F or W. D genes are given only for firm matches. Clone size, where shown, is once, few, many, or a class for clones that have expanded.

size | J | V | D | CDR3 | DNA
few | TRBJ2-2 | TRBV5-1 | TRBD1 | CASSKHRTGPNTGELFF | TGCGCCAGCAGCAAACACAGGACAGGTCCAAATACCGGGGAGCTGTTTTTT
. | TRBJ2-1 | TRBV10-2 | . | CASSETSPNEQFF | TGCGCCAGCAGTGAGACTAGTCCAAATGAGCAGTTCTTC
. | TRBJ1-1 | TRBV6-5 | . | CASSYYRGNTEAFF | TGTGCCAGCAGTTACTACCGGGGTAACACTGAAGCTTTCTTT
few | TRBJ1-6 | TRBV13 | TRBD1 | CASSLSFGTGVYNSPLHF | TGTGCCAGCAGCTTGTCGTTTGGGACAGGAGTCTATAATTCACCCCTCCACTTT
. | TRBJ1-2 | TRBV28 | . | CASSSGLMRYGYTF | TGTGCCAGCAGTTCCGGACTGATGCGCTATGGCTACACCTTC
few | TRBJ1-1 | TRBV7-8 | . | CASSLVAGARNTEAFF | TGTGCCAGCAGCTTAGTGGCAGGGGCCAGAAACACTGAAGCTTTCTTT
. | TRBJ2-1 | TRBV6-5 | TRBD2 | CASMTSGIEQFF | TGTGCCAGCATGACTAGCGGGATTGAGCAGTTCTTC
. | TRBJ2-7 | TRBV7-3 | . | CASSLLFGEAYEQYF | TGTGCCAGCAGCTTATTATTCGGGGAGGCCTACGAGCAGTACTTC
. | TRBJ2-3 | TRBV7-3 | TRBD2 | CASSLRKIAGRTDTQYF | TGTGCCAGCAGCTTAAGGAAAATAGCGGGGAGAACAGATACGCAGTATTTT
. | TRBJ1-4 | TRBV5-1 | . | CASSLHNRFNEKLFF | TGCGCCAGCAGCTTGCATAACAGATTTAATGAAAAACTGTTTTTT
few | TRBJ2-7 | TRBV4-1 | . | CASSQATSGIYEQYF | TGCGCCAGCAGCCAAGCGACCAGCGGAATCTACGAGCAGTACTTC
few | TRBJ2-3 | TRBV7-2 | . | CASSLARVTFHKDTQYF | TGTGCCAGCAGCTTAGCCAGGGTGACTTTCCATAAAGATACGCAGTATTTT
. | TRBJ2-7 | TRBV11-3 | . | CASSLTRDLSSYEQYF | TGTGCCAGCAGCTTAACCCGGGACTTGAGCTCCTACGAGCAGTACTTC
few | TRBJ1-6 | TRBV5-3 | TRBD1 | CARSLEGPGQGLEESSYNSPLHF | TGTGCCAGAAGCTTGGAGGGACCGGGACAGGGACTGGAGGAAAGCTCCTATAATTCACCCCTCCACTTT
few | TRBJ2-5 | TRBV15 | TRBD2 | CATSRGGRGKTQYF | TGTGCCACCAGCAGAGGCGGGAGAGGGAAGACCCAGTACTTC
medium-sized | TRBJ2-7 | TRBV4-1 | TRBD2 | CASSLGTSGIYEQYF | TGCGCCAGCAGCCTCGGGACTAGCGGAATATACGAGCAGTACTTC
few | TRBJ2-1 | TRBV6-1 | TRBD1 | CASSLPGQGRNEQFF | TGTGCCAGCAGTCTTCCGGGACAGGGGCGAAATGAGCAGTTCTTC
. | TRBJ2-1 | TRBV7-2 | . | CASSFQAVSYNEQFF | TGTGCCAGCAGCTTCCAAGCGGTCTCCTACAATGAGCAGTTCTTC
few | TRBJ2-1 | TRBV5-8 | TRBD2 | CASSLSLVYGTSNYNEQFF | TGTGCCAGCAGCTTGTCTCTGGTATACGGGACTAGTAACTACAATGAGCAGTTCTTC
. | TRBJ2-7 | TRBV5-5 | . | CASSLSGESVYEQYF | TGTGCCAGCAGCTTGTCAGGGGAGTCTGTCTACGAGCAGTACTTC
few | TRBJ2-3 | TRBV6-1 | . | CASRLEGRDTDTQYF | TGTGCCAGCAGGCTAGAAGGGCGGGATACAGATACGCAGTATTTT
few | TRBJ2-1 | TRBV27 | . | CASTKEGGKNNEQFF | TGTGCCAGCACCAAGGAGGGGGGGAAGAACAATGAGCAGTTCTTC